This is a list of T cell receptor beta chains from one sample in a study of blood T cell repertoires in COVID-19. The method was immunoSEQ multiplex PCR; TCRdb's version includes in-frame clones alone and lacks a portion of them. In the table there are about 250,000 clones, over 65% of which are singletons. The sequenced sample consisted of peripheral blood. These receptors all come from a woman aged 80 or older with acute or convalescent COVID-19. The CDR3 runs from the conserved cysteine through the conserved F or W. The D gene is left open where the match is weak. The size of a clone is reported for some rows only, either as once, few or many, or as a class for expanded clones.

>TRBJ1-1|NA|NA|TRBV3-1/TRBV3-2
CASSQRPGVVNTEAFF
TGTGCCAGCAGCCAAAGGCCGGGGGTTGTGAACACTGAAGCTTTCTTT
>TRBJ2-7|NA|NA|TRBV4-2
CASSQDQGTEWYEQYF
TGTGCCAGCAGCCAAGACCAAGGGACTGAGTGGTACGAGCAGTACTTC
>TRBJ2-3|NA|NA|TRBV7-8
CASSNGTGFSGGHTDTQYF
TGTGCCAGCAGCAACGGGACAGGGTTTAGCGGGGGCCACACAGATACGCAGTATTTT
>TRBJ1-6|NA|NA|TRBV3-1/TRBV3-2
CASSQASGLGDSPLHF
TGTGCCAGCAGCCAGGCAAGCGGCCTTGGGGATTCACCCCTCCACTTT
>TRBJ1-1|NA|NA|TRBV7-9
CASSLAAVNTEAFF
TGTGCCAGCAGCTTAGCCGCGGTAAACACTGAAGCTTTCTTT
>TRBJ2-1|NA|TRBD2|TRBV5-4
CASRGGSPYNEQFF
TGTGCCAGCCGGGGCGGGAGCCCCTACAATGAGCAGTTCTTC
>TRBJ1-1|NA|TRBD1|TRBV9
CASSRDRNTEAFF
TGTGCCAGCAGTAGGGACAGGAACACTGAAGCTTTCTTT
>TRBJ2-5|NA|TRBD2|TRBV4-1
CASSPRTSGGLGETQYF
TGCGCCAGCAGCCCTCGGACTAGCGGGGGCTTGGGAGAGACCCAGTACTTC
>TRBJ1-2|NA|TRBD1|TRBV5-4
CASSLTGGAGYTF
TGTGCCAGCAGCTTAACAGGGGGCGCGGGCTACACCTTC
>TRBJ1-5|NA|NA|TRBV2
CASSEQSNQPQHF
TGTGCCAGCAGTGAACAGAGCAATCAGCCCCAGCATTTT
>TRBJ2-3|NA|TRBD2|TRBV9
CASSVGRGGSTDTQYF
TGTGCCAGCAGCGTAGGTCGGGGGGGAAGCACAGATACGCAGTATTTT
>TRBJ2-3|NA|TRBD2|TRBV7-2
CASSGPGLAVTDTQYF
TGTGCCAGCAGCGGACCGGGACTAGCGGTCACAGATACGCAGTATTTT
>TRBJ2-7|few|TRBD2|TRBV5-1
CASSLTSAYEQYF
TGCGCCAGCAGCTTGACTAGCGCTTACGAGCAGTACTTC
>TRBJ2-5|NA|TRBD2|TRBV7-7
CASSKTSSGGAGETQYF
TGTGCCAGCAGCAAAACCTCCAGCGGGGGTGCCGGTGAGACCCAGTACTTC
>TRBJ1-1|few|NA|TRBV28
CASSLAGSSEAFF
TGTGCCAGCAGTTTAGCGGGCAGCAGTGAAGCTTTCTTT
>TRBJ1-6|NA|NA|TRBV6-5
CASSQQGSYNSPLHF
TGTGCCAGCAGTCAACAGGGATCCTATAATTCACCCCTCCACTTT
>TRBJ2-2|NA|NA|TRBV6-5
CASSYQREGRGELFF
TGTGCCAGCAGTTACCAGCGAGAGGGCCGTGGGGAGCTGTTTTTT
>TRBJ1-4|few|NA|TRBV6-1
CASSERSPNEKLFF
TGTGCCAGCAGTGAAAGGAGTCCTAATGAAAAACTGTTTTTT
>TRBJ2-1|NA|TRBD2|TRBV14
CASSLRLAGDMSYNEQFF
TGTGCCAGCAGCCTACGACTAGCGGGAGATATGTCCTACAATGAGCAGTTCTTC
>TRBJ1-4|NA|TRBD1|TRBV19
CASSSRGPANEKLFF
TGTGCCAGTAGTAGCAGGGGGCCAGCTAATGAAAAACTGTTTTTT
>TRBJ1-1|NA|TRBD1|TRBV3-1/TRBV3-2
CASSLRQGNTEAFF
TGTGCCAGCAGCCTTCGACAGGGGAACACTGAAGCTTTCTTT
>TRBJ1-5|NA|NA|TRBV10-1
CASSESRQPQHF
TGCGCCAGCAGTGAGTCGCGACAGCCCCAGCATTTT
>TRBJ1-1|NA|TRBD1|TRBV5-4
CASSFGGQAERGNTEAFF
TGTGCCAGCAGCTTCGGGGGACAGGCGGAAAGGGGGAACACTGAAGCTTTCTTT
>TRBJ2-7|NA|TRBD1|TRBV7-9
CASSLGTGNFYEQYF
TGTGCCAGCAGCTTAGGGACAGGGAATTTCTACGAGCAGTACTTC
>TRBJ2-3|NA|TRBD1|TRBV6-5
CASSTGQAFTDTQYF
TGTGCCAGCAGTACGGGACAGGCCTTCACAGATACGCAGTATTTT
>TRBJ1-1|few|NA|TRBV3-1/TRBV3-2
CASDRGGNTEAFF
TGTGCCAGCGATAGGGGGGGGAACACTGAAGCTTTCTTT
>TRBJ2-3|NA|TRBD2|TRBV5-6
CASTPVGLAGVGTQYF
TGTGCCAGCACTCCTGTGGGACTAGCGGGAGTGGGTACGCAGTATTTT
>TRBJ2-7|NA|NA|TRBV6-5
CASGGDRSYEQYF
TGTGCCAGCGGCGGGGACAGATCCTACGAGCAGTACTTC
>TRBJ2-3|NA|TRBD2|TRBV10-2
CASRLADADTQYF
TGCGCCAGCAGGCTAGCGGACGCAGATACGCAGTATTTT